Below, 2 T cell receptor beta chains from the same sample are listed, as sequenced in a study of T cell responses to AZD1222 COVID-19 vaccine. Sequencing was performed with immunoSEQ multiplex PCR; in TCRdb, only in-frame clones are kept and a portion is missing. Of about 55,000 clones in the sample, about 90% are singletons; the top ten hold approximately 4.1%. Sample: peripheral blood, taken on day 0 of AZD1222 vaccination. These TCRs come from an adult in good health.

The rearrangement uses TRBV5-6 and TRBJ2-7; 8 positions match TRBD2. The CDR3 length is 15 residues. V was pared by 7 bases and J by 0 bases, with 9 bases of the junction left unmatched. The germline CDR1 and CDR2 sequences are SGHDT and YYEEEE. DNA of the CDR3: TGTGCCAGCTCGGGGGGGCAGGGGAGCTCCTACGAGCAGTACTTC. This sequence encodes CASSGGQGSSYEQYF.

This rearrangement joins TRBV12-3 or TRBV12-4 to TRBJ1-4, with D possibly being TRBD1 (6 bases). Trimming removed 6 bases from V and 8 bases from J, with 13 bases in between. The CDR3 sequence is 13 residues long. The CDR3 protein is CASRGAREEKLFF. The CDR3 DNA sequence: TGTGCCAGCAGGGGGGCCAGGGAAGAAAAACTGTTTTTT.